The 11 T cell receptor beta chains presented below share a single source sample, sequenced in a study of CD8 T cells in ankylosing spondylitis. TCRdb processed the 5' RACE reads anew with MiXCR; each CDR3 protein has one entry. The table shows about 220,000 distinct CDR3 sequences, with about 10% occurring only once. The sequenced material came from blood, either unsorted or a sorted T cell fraction (not recorded which). These receptors were obtained from a male donor with ankylosing spondylitis or in good health (not recorded which).

This clonotype was observed a handful of times. The chain uses TRBV12-3 or TRBV12-4 and TRBJ2-2, with 13 positions matching TRBD2. With 6 bases clipped from V and 4 bases from J, the junction kept 5 bases outside the gene matches. The CDR3 has 16 residues. The CDR3 is CASRPWTSGGTGELFF. For the CDR3, the DNA is TGTGCCAGCAGACCATGGACTAGCGGGGGCACCGGGGAGCTGTTTTTT.

There are many counts of this clonotype. The J gene is TRBJ1-1, the V gene TRBV12-3 or TRBV12-4, with TRBD1 matching 7 bases. V lost 4 bases to trimming and J lost 2 bases; unmatched junction nucleotides: 7. This CDR3 contains 15 residues. This CDR3 reads CASSSIQGVNTEAFF. The DNA of the CDR3 is TGTGCCAGCAGTTCCATCCAGGGGGTCAACACTGAAGCTTTCTTT.

This clonotype was counted ten times or more. J is TRBJ2-4 and V is TRBV11-1; 8 nucleotides agree with TRBD2. Trimming cost V 2 bases and J 0 bases; bases outside gene matches: 9. From germline, CDR1 is SGHAT and CDR2 FQDESV (reference sequence). CDR3 length equals 18 residues. The DNA for the CDR3 is TGTGCCAGCAGCTTAAGCCGGGGGGGGCAGTCAGCCAAAAACATTCAGTACTTC. Translating it yields CASSLSRGGQSAKNIQYF.

The V call is TRBV20-1, the J call TRBJ1-1; D possibly corresponds to TRBD1 (6 bases). Trimming pared 2 bases from V and 2 bases from J, leaving 12 bases between. In germline, CDR1 is DFQATT, CDR2 SNEGSKA (reference sequence). This CDR3 spans 14 amino acids. The CDR3 coding sequence is TGCAGTGCTAGACCCCCGACAGGAAACACTGAAGCTTTCTTT. Translated, it gives CSARPPTGNTEAFF.

This clonotype was counted between two and nine times. The gene calls are TRBV20-1 and TRBJ2-7; no clear D gene. Germline values: CDR1 DFQATT, CDR2 SNEGSKA (reference sequence). Trimming removed 3 bases at V and 4 bases at J, with 19 bases between. The CDR3 length is 15 residues. The CDR3 loop reads CSASTVGLTNYEQYF. CDR3 sequence (DNA): TGCAGTGCTAGTACGGTCGGTCTTACTAATTACGAGCAGTACTTC.

This clonotype was counted ten times or more. This sequence joins TRBV5-8 and TRBJ1-1, with unresolved D. Germline CDR1 is SGHTS and CDR2 is YDEGEE. The CDR3 is 13 residues long. V was trimmed by 1 base and J by 4 bases, leaving 8 bases between them. DNA for the CDR3: TGTGCCAGCAGCTTGTCGGGCGGCACTGAAGCTTTCTTT. Translated, it gives CASSLSGGTEAFF. Based on the CDR3 plus reference TRBV5-8 and TRBJ1-1, the full variable domain is EAGVTQSPTHLIKTRGQQATLRCSPISGHTSVYWYQQALGLGLQFLLWYDEGEERNRGNFPPRFSGRQFPNYSSELNVNALELEDSALYLCASSLSGGTEAFFGQGTRLTVV.

This clonotype was counted ten times or more. The V and J genes are TRBV12-3 or TRBV12-4 and TRBJ2-2, with D possibly matching TRBD1 (5 bases). Trimming took off 6 bases at V and 3 bases at J, with 8 bases between the two ends. The CDR3 is 13 residues long. The CDR3 sequence: CASSIRDTGELFF. CDR3 bases: TGTGCCAGCAGCATCAGGGACACCGGGGAGCTGTTTTTT.

This clonotype turned up a few times. The chain carries TRBV3-1 and TRBJ2-1, with D maybe TRBD1 (6 bases). Germline V gene data show CDR1 as LGHDT and CDR2 as YNNKEL (reference sequence). CDR3 length: 13 amino acids. The V end was cut by 0 bases, the J end by 8 bases, with 8 bases between. The chain's CDR3 is CASSQDRGDEQFF. The CDR3 bases are TGTGCCAGCAGCCAAGACAGGGGCGATGAGCAGTTCTTC.

This chain joins TRBV24-1 and TRBJ2-5; D is uncertain. CDR1 is KGHDR and CDR2 is SFDVKD in the germline V gene. V lost 4 bases, J lost 6 bases, and 14 bases lay in between. This CDR3 has 14 amino acids. The CDR3 nucleotides are TGTGCCACCAGTGAAACGCAGCTCCCCCAGACCCAGTACTTC. Translating gives CATSETQLPQTQYF.

The V gene is TRBV6-1, the J gene TRBJ1-2, with a possible D match to TRBD1 (6 bases). Germline loops: CDR1 MNHNS, CDR2 SASEGT. V dropped 6 bases and J dropped 2 bases, with 16 bases sitting between them. This CDR3 comprises 15 residues. CDR3 sequence reads: CASSTDSQYNYGYTF. The CDR3 DNA reads TGTGCCAGCAGCACGGACAGTCAATACAACTATGGCTACACCTTC.

This clonotype was detected only a few times. V and J are TRBV28 and TRBJ1-6, with D hard to call. V was clipped by 7 bases and J by 14 bases, with 15 bases between them. Germline CDR1 is MDHEN and CDR2 is SYDVKM. The CDR3 extends over 12 amino acids. CDR3 bases: TGTGCCAGCAAGTTAGGGTCTTGGGCCCTCCACTTT. The encoded protein is CASKLGSWALHF.